This T cell receptor beta chain was retrieved from a study of PD-1 blockade in classical Hodgkin lymphoma. Regarding the study as a whole: Healthy donors were reported to have higher baseline TCR diversity than newly diagnosed patients. Some patients started nivolumab under 1 year after ASCT, and they were excluded. The diversity seen at baseline in complete responders resembled that of newly diagnosed patients.

Patients all relapsed after autologous stem cell transplantation, and there was variation in brentuximab vedotin exposure. Complete response, partial response or progressive disease was recorded as best response. Method: immunoSEQ multiplex PCR; TCRdb's copy keeps in-frame clones and lacks some. The sample comprises 90,000 to 95,000 clones, approximately 89% of which are singletons, and about 11% rests with the top ten. Regarding this clone: Its antigen is as yet unknown.

Germline trimming cut 0 bases from V and 1 base from J; bases unmatched to any gene: 1. This CDR3 region has 15 residues. Germline V gives CDR1 GTSNPN, CDR2 SVGIG (reference sequence). This TCR derives from a human donor with classical Hodgkin lymphoma. The chain links TRBV30 to TRBJ2-3; 10 bases are a match to TRBD1. The starting material was peripheral blood mononuclear cells (PBMCs), obtained before the second cycle of nivolumab. CDR3: CAWSVGTGGTDTQYF. The CDR3 DNA is TGTGCCTGGAGTGTAGGGACAGGGGGCACAGATACGCAGTATTTT.